This entry lists 4 T cell receptor beta chains sequenced from one sample in a study of T cells in Graves' hyperthyroidism and ophthalmopathy. Regions amplified from RNA transcripts were the TCR beta CDR3 regions. First-round RT-PCR with HTBI primers amplified the TCR CDR3 region. MiXCR, applied by TCRdb to the multiplex PCR reads, yields one record per CDR3 protein. The sample lists roughly 700,000 distinct CDR3 sequences; 35% were seen once. The sample taken for sequencing was blood. The receptors here all came from a woman aged 40 to 55 with Graves' hyperthyroidism.

The J gene is TRBJ2-7, the V gene TRBV6-5; 7 bases agree with TRBD1. The CDR3 totals 15 residues. Germline V CDR1 and CDR2: MNHEY, SVGAGI. The V and J ends lost 6 bases and 0 bases, in that order; junction bases with no gene match: 8. The CDR3 loop reads CASRIGQARSYEQYF. Here the CDR3 DNA reads TGTGCCAGCAGGATCGGACAGGCCCGCTCCTACGAGCAGTACTTC.

There are a few counts of this clonotype. The chain recombines TRBV6-6 with TRBJ2-7; 8 bases line up with TRBD1. V trimming: 6 bases; J trimming: 5 bases; junction bases outside the gene matches: 6. Germline V gene data show CDR1 as MNHNY and CDR2 as SVGAGI (reference sequence). The CDR3 is 13 amino acids. CDR3 nucleotides: TGTGCCAGCAGGACGACAGGGGTGCACGAGCAGTACTTC. It is translated as CASRTTGVHEQYF.

The chain couples TRBV7-8 to TRBJ2-7, with 11 positions matching TRBD2. Germline V gene data show CDR1 as SGHVS and CDR2 as FQNEAQ. CDR3 length equals 14 residues. The ends lost 6 bases at V and 5 bases at J; junction bases unmatched: 6. CDR3 amino acids: CASSSSGRRDEQYF. The DNA of the CDR3 is TGTGCCAGCAGTTCTAGCGGGAGGAGGGACGAGCAGTACTTC.

This clonotype has just a few counts. The chain employs TRBV4-3 and TRBJ1-2; D not certain. Germline CDR1 is LGHNA and CDR2 is YSLEER. The germline V and J ends were trimmed by 0 bases and 1 base, with 24 bases remaining between them. The CDR3 runs 20 residues. The CDR3 region is CASSQESRMGRPALNYGYTF. CDR3 coding DNA: TGCGCCAGCAGCCAAGAAAGTCGCATGGGCCGTCCTGCCCTTAACTATGGCTACACCTTC.